This TCR beta chain was recorded in a study of blood T cell repertoires in COVID-19. Study overall: Samples taken during acute and convalescent COVID-19 were collected in the United States, Italy and Spain. The analysed material was cDNA or gDNA that came from T cells, B-cell-depleted T cells, or PBMCs.

In the study's own analysis: Researchers report that nucleated cell counts were estimated from reference gene primer amplification. Profiled with immunoSEQ multiplex PCR; TCRdb holds only in-frame clones, not every one. V and J calls plus clone size are reproduced from that table; the DNA served to infer D and trimming. There are fewer than 250,000 clones in the sample; under 90% occur only once, and 2% to 3% lies in the top ten. V was shortened by 0 bases and J by 5 bases, with 9 bases between the two germline ends. Germline CDR1 SGHRS, CDR2 YFSETQ. There are 13 residues in the CDR3. The gene calls are TRBV5-1 and TRBJ2-7, with a possible D match to TRBD2 (6 bases). This sequence was found in a woman between 40 and 55 years old with active or convalescent COVID-19. The sample taken for sequencing was peripheral blood. The CDR3 loop is CASSLERGDEQYF. As DNA, the CDR3 is TGCGCCAGCAGCTTGGAACGCGGGGACGAGCAGTACTTC. Supplemented by reference TRBV5-1 and TRBJ2-7, the full variable domain reads KAGVTQTPRYLIKTRGQQVTLSCSPISGHRSVSWYQQTPGQGLQFLFEYFSETQRNKGNFPGRFSGRQFSNSRSEMNVSTLELGDSALYLCASSLERGDEQYFGPGTRLTVT.